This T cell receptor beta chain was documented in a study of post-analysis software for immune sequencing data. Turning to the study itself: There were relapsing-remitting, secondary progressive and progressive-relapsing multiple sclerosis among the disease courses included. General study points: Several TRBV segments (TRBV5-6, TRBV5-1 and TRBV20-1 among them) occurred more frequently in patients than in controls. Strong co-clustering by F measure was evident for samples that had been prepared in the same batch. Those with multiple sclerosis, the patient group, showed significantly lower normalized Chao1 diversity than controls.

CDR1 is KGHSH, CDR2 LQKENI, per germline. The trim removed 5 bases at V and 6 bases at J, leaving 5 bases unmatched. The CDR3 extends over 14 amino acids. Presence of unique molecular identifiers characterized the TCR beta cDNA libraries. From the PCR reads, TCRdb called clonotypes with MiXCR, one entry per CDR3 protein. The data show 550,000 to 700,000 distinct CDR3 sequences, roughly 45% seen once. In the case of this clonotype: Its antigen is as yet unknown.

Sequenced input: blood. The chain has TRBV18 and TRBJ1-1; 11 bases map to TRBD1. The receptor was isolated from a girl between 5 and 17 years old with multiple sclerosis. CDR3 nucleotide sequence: TGTGCCAGCTCAGCCGGGACAGGGGGGCCTGAAGCTTTCTTT. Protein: CASSAGTGGPEAFF.